These T cell receptor beta chains were read from a single sample in a study of blood T cells in healthy people across ages. In TCRdb, the 5' RACE reads were re-called with MiXCR into one record per CDR3 protein. The sample lists hundreds of thousands of distinct CDR3 sequences, 40% to 65% seen once, with roughly 14% in the top ten. The specimen sequenced was blood. The receptor set was obtained from a woman of 80 years or more in good health. Each CDR3 is given with its conserved first and last residue. D genes are given only for firm matches. Not every row has a clone size; where given, it reads once, few, many or a size class.

TRBV3-1	TRBJ2-5	NA	NA	CASSQVPYSAYF	TGTGCCAGCAGCCAAGTTCCGTATAGCGCGTACTTC
TRBV7-9	TRBJ2-2	NA	NA	CASSLRALNTGELFF	TGTGCCAGCAGCTTAAGGGCCCTGAACACCGGGGAGCTGTTTTTT
TRBV5-1	TRBJ2-1	few	TRBD2	CASSLVSSGLNEQFF	TGCGCCAGCAGCTTGGTGTCTAGCGGACTCAATGAGCAGTTCTTC
TRBV20-1	TRBJ2-3	few	NA	CSLVPVNTQYF	TGCAGTCTCGTCCCAGTAAATACGCAGTATTTT
TRBV18	TRBJ2-1	many	TRBD2	CASSPPGLAKNEQFF	TGTGCCAGCTCACCACCTGGACTAGCTAAGAATGAGCAGTTCTTC
TRBV5-1	TRBJ2-5	NA	NA	CASFSAGRNEQYF	TGCGCCAGCTTCTCGGCAGGGAGAAATGAGCAGTACTTC
TRBV7-2	TRBJ2-3	many	NA	CASSLAFTRATQYF	TGTGCCAGCAGCTTGGCCTTCACCCGGGCTACGCAGTATTTT
TRBV12-3/TRBV12-4	TRBJ1-6	many	TRBD1	CASRLGTAYNSPLHF	TGTGCCAGCAGACTCGGGACAGCTTATAATTCACCCCTCCACTTT
TRBV5-1	TRBJ2-2	few	NA	CASSVTVRTGELFF	TGCGCCAGCAGCGTGACGGTTAGAACCGGGGAGCTGTTTTTT
TRBV7-9	TRBJ2-1	few	TRBD1	CASSPNRGRLMGSYNEQFF	TGTGCCAGCAGCCCCAACAGGGGTCGGCTTATGGGTTCGTACAATGAGCAGTTCTTC
TRBV4-1	TRBJ2-3	NA	TRBD2	CASSQDLGLAGENTDTQYF	TGCGCCAGCAGCCAAGATTTGGGACTAGCGGGAGAGAACACAGATACGCAGTATTTT
TRBV7-2	TRBJ1-5	few	NA	CASSLGGTNNQPQHF	TGTGCCAGCAGCTTAGGGGGGACCAACAATCAGCCCCAGCATTTT
TRBV7-9	TRBJ2-7	NA	TRBD2	CASSLISGRASGYEQYF	TGTGCCAGCAGCTTAATCAGTGGTCGGGCTAGCGGTTACGAGCAGTACTTC
TRBV20-1	TRBJ2-7	NA	NA	CSARDHPRTPTYEQYF	TGCAGTGCTAGAGACCACCCCCGGACTCCCACCTACGAGCAGTACTTC
TRBV14	TRBJ2-7	once	TRBD2	CASRLAGGPDFEQYF	TGTGCCAGCAGACTAGCGGGAGGGCCAGATTTCGAGCAGTACTTC
TRBV2	TRBJ1-2	few	NA	CASSEEGLYGYTF	TGTGCCAGCAGTGAAGAGGGGCTCTATGGCTACACCTTC
TRBV10-2	TRBJ2-7	NA	NA	CASSFQPTVSYEQYF	TGCGCCAGCAGTTTTCAGCCGACAGTTTCCTACGAGCAGTACTTC
TRBV29-1	TRBJ2-3	NA	TRBD2	CSVDGTSGSSDTQYF	TGCAGCGTTGACGGGACTAGCGGGAGTTCAGATACGCAGTATTTT
TRBV30	TRBJ2-7	NA	TRBD2	CAWSPGGPNEQYF	TGTGCCTGGAGCCCGGGAGGGCCTAATGAGCAGTACTTC
TRBV7-2	TRBJ2-1	NA	TRBD2	CAGSVAGTSEQFF	TGTGCCGGCAGCGTAGCGGGGACCAGTGAGCAGTTCTTC
TRBV5-1	TRBJ2-1	many	NA	CASSFQGPEQFF	TGCGCCAGCAGCTTCCAGGGGCCTGAGCAGTTCTTC
TRBV7-6	TRBJ2-5	NA	NA	CASSLVFLGGRAETQYF	TGTGCCAGCAGCTTAGTCTTTCTCGGTGGCCGCGCGGAGACCCAGTACTTC
TRBV6-5	TRBJ2-3	NA	TRBD2	CASSYGLLAGYTQYF	TGTGCCAGCAGTTACGGCCTACTAGCGGGGTATACGCAGTATTTT
TRBV29-1	TRBJ1-1	NA	NA	CSVDWESTEAFF	TGCAGCGTTGACTGGGAGAGCACTGAAGCTTTCTTT
TRBV6-5	TRBJ2-1	NA	NA	CASSYPREEGLNEQFF	TGTGCCAGCAGTTACCCCCGAGAGGAGGGCCTAAATGAGCAGTTCTTC
TRBV6-4	TRBJ2-3	many	NA	CASSDQADSSTDTQYF	TGTGCCAGCAGCGATCAAGCGGATTCTAGCACAGATACGCAGTATTTT
TRBV27	TRBJ2-7	many	TRBD1	CASSPHGGQGPEQYF	TGTGCCAGCAGTCCTCACGGCGGACAGGGCCCCGAGCAGTACTTC
TRBV5-1	TRBJ1-5	few	TRBD1	CASSLGDRANQPQHF	TGCGCCAGCAGCTTGGGCGACAGGGCCAATCAGCCCCAGCATTTT
TRBV10-3	TRBJ1-1	NA	NA	CATKQGGTEAFF	TGTGCCACAAAACAGGGAGGCACTGAAGCTTTCTTT
TRBV24-1	TRBJ2-3	many	NA	CATSDPGTIDTQYF	TGTGCCACCAGTGATCCCGGGACAATTGATACGCAGTATTTT
TRBV20-1	TRBJ1-2	many	NA	CSARDPKNDNYGYTF	TGCAGTGCTAGAGATCCAAAGAACGACAACTATGGCTACACCTTC
TRBV7-8	TRBJ1-1	few	TRBD1	CASTRQGQVNTEAFF	TGTGCCAGTACCAGACAGGGGCAAGTGAACACTGAAGCTTTCTTT
TRBV12-3/TRBV12-4	TRBJ2-4	NA	NA	CASSLASGPENIQYF	TGTGCCAGCAGTTTAGCATCGGGTCCCGAAAACATTCAGTACTTC
TRBV20-1	TRBJ2-7	NA	NA	CSARAPPSGVYNEQYF	TGCAGTGCTAGAGCCCCCCCATCGGGGGTCTACAATGAGCAGTACTTC
TRBV5-1	TRBJ1-2	NA	NA	CASSLGSGANYGYTF	TGCGCCAGCAGCTTGGGTTCAGGAGCTAACTATGGCTACACCTTC
TRBV21-1	TRBJ2-1	NA	NA	CASSKTGGSEQFF	TGTGCCAGCAGCAAAACAGGGGGCAGTGAGCAGTTCTTC
TRBV7-2	TRBJ2-1	NA	TRBD2	CASSVASGRNEQFF	TGTGCCAGCAGCGTAGCTAGCGGAAGAAATGAGCAGTTCTTC
TRBV5-1	TRBJ2-5	NA	NA	CASSLAAPETQYF	TGCGCCAGCAGCTTGGCGGCCCCGGAGACCCAGTACTTC
TRBV6-5	TRBJ2-5	NA	TRBD1	CASSYGTEETQYF	TGTGCCAGCAGTTACGGGACAGAAGAGACCCAGTACTTC
TRBV6-1	TRBJ2-4	NA	TRBD2	CASSESSGVRAKNIQYF	TGTGCCAGCAGCGAGAGTAGCGGGGTTCGAGCCAAAAACATTCAGTACTTC
TRBV28	TRBJ2-1	NA	TRBD1	CASSLPQQGREQFF	TGTGCCAGCAGTTTGCCTCAACAGGGGCGTGAGCAGTTCTTC
TRBV6-2/TRBV6-3	TRBJ2-5	NA	TRBD2	CASSYSGTSGRAFYDEQYF	TGTGCCAGCAGTTACTCGGGGACTAGCGGGAGGGCCTTCTACGATGAGCAGTACTTC
TRBV5-4	TRBJ2-1	many	NA	CASSFDSGPNEQFF	TGTGCCAGCAGCTTCGATAGCGGCCCCAATGAGCAGTTCTTC
TRBV5-1	TRBJ2-3	once	NA	CASRFSGDSTDTQYF	TGCGCCAGCAGATTTAGCGGCGACAGCACAGATACGCAGTATTTT
TRBV7-6	TRBJ2-3	many	NA	CASSPQLVLGPSTDTQYF	TGTGCCAGCAGCCCCCAGTTGGTCTTGGGGCCGAGCACAGATACGCAGTATTTT
TRBV28	TRBJ1-3	NA	NA	CASTTLRPTIYF	TGTGCCAGCACCACCCTCCGGCCCACCATATATTTT
TRBV5-1	TRBJ2-3	NA	TRBD1	CASSQPGGTQYF	TGCGCCAGCAGCCAACCAGGGGGAACGCAGTATTTT
TRBV7-8	TRBJ2-5	NA	NA	CASRDTQETQYF	TGTGCCTCCAGGGACACTCAAGAGACCCAGTACTTC